Following are 30 T cell receptor beta chains from one sample sequenced in a study of blood T cell repertoires in COVID-19. Repertoires were generated with immunoSEQ multiplex PCR, while TCRdb's copy carries only in-frame clones and drops some. The data contain about 250,000 clones, around 85% of them singletons. Sequenced material: PBMCs or T cells enriched from blood (not recorded which). These receptors all stem from a woman aged 45 to 65 with acute COVID-19.

The J gene is TRBJ1-3, the V gene TRBV7-2, with 7 positions matching TRBD1. This CDR3 has 17 amino acids. The ends lost 5 bases at V and 0 bases at J; junction bases unmatched: 10. Per the germline V gene, CDR1 is SGHTA and CDR2 is FQGNSA. The CDR3 is CASSRAQQGISGNTIYF. The CDR3 nucleotides are TGTGCCAGCAGCCGCGCCCAACAGGGGATCTCTGGAAACACCATATATTTT.

V usage is TRBV5-1 and J usage is TRBJ2-1, with 7 bases matching TRBD1. V lost 4 bases, J lost 3 bases, and 7 bases stayed unmatched. The CDR3 runs 15 residues. Germline loops: CDR1 SGHRS, CDR2 YFSETQ. The CDR3 sequence: CASSKYRGDYNEQFF. In DNA form, the CDR3 reads TGCGCCAGCAGCAAGTACAGGGGAGACTACAATGAGCAGTTCTTC.

The rearrangement links TRBV30 to TRBJ1-1; D is uncertain. The CDR3 sequence is 15 residues long. The ends were cut back, 3 bases at V and 4 bases at J, with 18 bases in the middle. CDR1 is GTSNPN and CDR2 is SVGIG in the germline V gene (reference sequence). CDR3 residues: CAWSLRRGEFTEAFF. The CDR3 nucleotides read TGTGCCTGGAGCCTTCGACGGGGTGAGTTCACTGAAGCTTTCTTT.

This chain uses TRBV2 with TRBJ1-5; 7 bases align to TRBD1. The J segment lost 4 bases and the V segment lost 9 bases, leaving 12 bases of the junction unmatched. The CDR3 runs 15 residues. Germline V gives CDR1 SNHLY, CDR2 FYNNEI. CDR3 sequence (DNA): TGTGCCAGTCGGGATTCAGGGGGGTGGAATCAGCCCCAGCATTTT. Residues: CASRDSGGWNQPQHF.

The rearrangement uses TRBV5-8 and TRBJ1-2; 8 positions agree with TRBD1. Germline lookup yields CDR1 SGHTS and CDR2 YDEGEE. The junction had 2 bases not matched to a gene; V was cut back by 0 bases and J by 4 bases. The length of the CDR3 is 14 residues. The CDR3 protein is CASSLGQGTYGYTF. The CDR3 region has the DNA TGTGCCAGCAGCTTGGGACAGGGGACCTATGGCTACACCTTC.

The gene calls are TRBV9 and TRBJ1-4; 9 positions agree with TRBD1. The trim removed 0 bases at V and 7 bases at J, leaving 10 bases unmatched. In germline, CDR1 is SGDLS, CDR2 YYNGEE. The CDR3 contains 17 residues. This CDR3 is CASSVGGGTGQGEKLFF. CDR3 DNA: TGTGCCAGCAGCGTAGGAGGGGGGACAGGGCAAGGTGAAAAACTGTTTTTT. The full variable domain, its missing parts supplied by reference TRBV9 and TRBJ1-4, is DSGVTQTPKHLITATGQRVTLRCSPRSGDLSVYWYQQSLDQGLQFLIQYYNGEERAKGNILERFSAQQFPDLHSELNLSSLELGDSALYFCASSVGGGTGQGEKLFFGSGTQLSVL.

V usage is TRBV15 and J usage is TRBJ2-2, with 11 bases identical to TRBD1. Germline V CDR1 and CDR2: LNHNV, YYDKDF (reference sequence). The CDR3 has 16 residues. The V and J ends lost 4 bases and 2 bases, in that order; junction bases with no gene match: 3. Here the CDR3 reads CATSTRTGGNTGELFF. CDR3 bases: TGTGCCACCAGCACTCGGACAGGGGGCAACACCGGGGAGCTGTTTTTT.

The chain employs TRBV5-5 and TRBJ1-5; 7 nucleotides align to TRBD1. CDR3 length: 16 residues. Trimming took 2 bases from V and 4 from J; bases not matched to a gene: 9. CDR1 and CDR2 from the germline V gene are SGHKS and YYEKEE (reference sequence). The CDR3 bases are TGTGCCAGCAGCTTAGACAGGGCGACGGGAAATCAGCCCCAGCATTTT. It translates to CASSLDRATGNQPQHF.

The genes are TRBV7-9 and TRBJ1-1; possible D gene TRBD1, 6 bases. The CDR3 totals 14 residues. V lost 6 bases and J 0 bases, leaving 11 bases between the germline ends. Germline V gene lookup returns CDR1 SEHNR and CDR2 FQNEAQ (reference sequence). The DNA of the CDR3 is TGTGCCAGCAGTCCCGACAGGATGAACACTGAAGCTTTCTTT. Its protein is CASSPDRMNTEAFF. The full variable domain, in which reference TRBV7-9 and TRBJ1-1 provide the parts outside the CDR3, is DTGVSQNPRHKITKRGQNVTFRCDPISEHNRLYWYRQTLGQGPEFLTYFQNEAQLEKSRLLSDRFSAERPKGSFSTLEIQRTEQGDSAMYLCASSPDRMNTEAFFGQGTRLTVV.

V usage is TRBV30 and J usage is TRBJ2-5; 14 bases match TRBD2. V gave up 3 bases and J gave up 2 bases; unmatched junction bases: 5. The CDR3 contains 16 residues. The germline CDR1 and CDR2 sequences are GTSNPN and SVGIG (reference sequence). The CDR3 DNA reads TGTGCCTGGAGCGTCGGACTAGCGGGGGGTCAAGAGACCCAGTACTTC. Its translation: CAWSVGLAGGQETQYF.

The rearrangement links TRBV30 to TRBJ2-5; 10 bases match TRBD1. The length of the CDR3 is 14 residues. V shed 1 base and J 5 bases; nucleotides not matched to a gene: 4. Looked up from germline, CDR1 is GTSNPN and CDR2 is SVGIG (reference sequence). CDR3 in amino acids: CAWSAGQGIETQYF. Written as DNA, the CDR3 is TGTGCCTGGAGTGCGGGACAGGGGATCGAGACCCAGTACTTC.

This clone was found a few times. This chain joins TRBV11-2 and TRBJ2-3; TRBD2 might be the D (6 bases). The CDR3 has 16 residues. Germline CDR1 reads SGHAT; CDR2 reads FQNNGV. The ends were cut back, 4 bases at V and 1 base at J, with 15 bases in the middle. CDR3 in DNA: TGTGCCAGCAGCTCGGCTTTGCGGGGTGGCACAGATACGCAGTATTTT. Translating gives CASSSALRGGTDTQYF.

The genes are TRBV12-3 or TRBV12-4 and TRBJ2-7, with TRBD1 identical over 10 bases. With 3 bases clipped from V and 5 bases from J, the junction kept 1 base outside the gene matches. The CDR3 has 13 amino acids. The CDR3 nucleotides read TGTGCCAGCAGTTTGACAGGGGGCCACGAGCAGTACTTC. It translates to CASSLTGGHEQYF.

The J gene is TRBJ1-4, the V gene TRBV5-1, with a possible D match to TRBD1 (5 bases). The germline V gene encodes CDR1 SGHRS and CDR2 YFSETQ. Trimming left V 0 bases short and J 5 bases short, with 11 bases between. The CDR3 is 15 residues long. CDR3 region: CASSLDRISNEKLFF. For the CDR3, the DNA is TGCGCCAGCAGCTTGGACAGGATCTCAAATGAAAAACTGTTTTTT.

The rearrangement joins TRBV7-8 to TRBJ1-2, with 8 bases matching TRBD1. Germline V gene data show CDR1 as SGHVS and CDR2 as FQNEAQ. This CDR3 is 15 amino acids long. The V and J ends lost 4 bases and 4 bases, in that order; junction bases with no gene match: 8. CDR3 protein: CASSSEAGGIYGYTF. DNA of the CDR3: TGTGCCAGCAGCTCGGAGGCAGGGGGCATCTATGGCTACACCTTC. Drawing the rest from reference TRBV7-8 and TRBJ1-2, the complete variable domain is GAGVSQSPRYKVAKRGQDVALRCDPISGHVSLFWYQQALGQGPEFLTYFQNEAQLDKSGLPSDRFFAERPEGSVSTLKIQRTQQEDSAVYLCASSSEAGGIYGYTFGSGTRLTVV.

This chain's CDR3 is CASSPIGAYGYTF. The CDR3 bases are TGTGCCAGCTCACCAATAGGAGCCTATGGCTACACCTTC. The chain joins TRBV18 to TRBJ1-2, with unresolved D. Trimming took off 2 bases at V and 4 bases at J, with 8 bases between the two ends. The CDR3 is 13 residues long. Per the germline V gene, CDR1 is KGHSH and CDR2 is LQKENI.

The chain has TRBV5-1 and TRBJ2-3, with 7 bases identical to TRBD2. Germline CDR1 SGHRS, CDR2 YFSETQ. V was clipped by 2 bases and J by 0 bases; unmatched bases: 6. CDR3 length: 16 amino acids. CDR3 nucleotides: TGCGCCAGCAGCTTCCGGCTAGCGGCTAGCACAGATACGCAGTATTTT. Encoded protein: CASSFRLAASTDTQYF.

The gene calls are TRBV4-1 and TRBJ1-4, with D possibly matching TRBD1 (6 bases). CDR1 and CDR2 from the germline V gene are MGHRA and YSYEKL. V lost 0 bases, J lost 7 bases, and 15 bases lay in between. This CDR3 is built from 16 residues. CDR3 loop: CASSQEGAGRGEKLFF. The CDR3 DNA reads TGCGCCAGCAGCCAAGAGGGGGCAGGTCGGGGTGAAAAACTGTTTTTT.

The chain carries TRBV30 and TRBJ1-5; maybe TRBD1 (5 bases). The CDR3 is 15 residues long. Germline-derived CDR1 and CDR2 are GTSNPN and SVGIG (reference sequence). V was shortened by 6 bases and J by 3 bases, with 18 bases between the two germline ends. The CDR3 coding sequence is TGTGCCTGCCAGGGCAAGTTGTCCCACAATCAGCCCCAGCATTTT. It codes for CACQGKLSHNQPQHF. The whole variable domain, remainder taken from reference TRBV30 and TRBJ1-5, is SQTIHQWPATLVQPVGSPLSLECTVEGTSNPNLYWYRQAAGRGLQLLFYSVGIGQISSEVPQNLSASRPQDRQFILSSKKLLLSDSGFYLCACQGKLSHNQPQHFGDGTRLSIL.

Notes on this clone: The sample carries other DNA sequences with the same CDR3. CDR3 coding DNA: TGTGCCAGCAGCTTAAGGGACACGGACACTGAAGCTTTCTTT. Its translation: CASSLRDTDTEAFF. J is TRBJ1-1 and V is TRBV7-9; D perhaps matches TRBD1 (6 bases). This CDR3 is built from 14 residues. V was clipped by 2 bases and J by 3 bases, with 10 bases between them. In germline, CDR1 is SEHNR, CDR2 FQNEAQ (reference sequence).

V is TRBV9 and J is TRBJ2-3; D may be TRBD2 (6 bases). Trimming removed 4 bases at V and 4 bases at J, with 19 bases between. Germline V CDR1 and CDR2: SGDLS, YYNGEE. The CDR3 extends over 16 amino acids. The CDR3 sequence is CASSPTGGQGADTQYF. Here the CDR3 DNA reads TGTGCCAGCAGCCCAACCGGGGGTCAAGGTGCAGATACGCAGTATTTT.

V usage is TRBV18 and J usage is TRBJ1-1, with D hard to call. Germline CDR1 is KGHSH and CDR2 is LQKENI. The ends were cut back, 1 base at V and 0 bases at J, with 9 bases in the middle. CDR3 length equals 15 residues. The CDR3 spells CASSPQTGMNTEAFF. The CDR3 DNA follows: TGTGCCAGCTCACCACAAACGGGGATGAACACTGAAGCTTTCTTT.

V is TRBV5-8 and J is TRBJ1-4; no firm D call. CDR1 and CDR2 from the germline V gene are SGHTS and YDEGEE. The CDR3 runs to 14 residues. Trimming pared 4 bases from V and 0 bases from J, leaving 7 bases between. The CDR3 nucleotides read TGTGCCAGCAGCCTGGCCTCAACTAATGAAAAACTGTTTTTT. Its protein product is CASSLASTNEKLFF. The full variable domain, in which reference TRBV5-8 and TRBJ1-4 provide the parts outside the CDR3, is EAGVTQSPTHLIKTRGQQATLRCSPISGHTSVYWYQQALGLGLQFLLWYDEGEERNRGNFPPRFSGRQFPNYSSELNVNALELEDSALYLCASSLASTNEKLFFGSGTQLSVL.

The V call is TRBV7-2, the J call TRBJ1-5; 9 bases match TRBD1. This CDR3 has 15 residues. The V and J ends lost 5 bases and 6 bases, in that order; junction bases with no gene match: 8. Looked up from germline, CDR1 is SGHTA and CDR2 is FQGNSA. CDR3 sequence (DNA): TGTGCCAGCAGCCCGAGCGGACAGGGGTTTCAGCCCCAGCATTTT. It encodes CASSPSGQGFQPQHF.

As for this clone: Other nucleotide sequences in the sample specify the same CDR3. The chain employs TRBV3-1 (or the pseudogene TRBV3-2) and TRBJ1-4; 7 bases are a match to TRBD1. The CDR3 is 14 amino acids. In germline, CDR1 is LGHDT, CDR2 YNNKEL (reference sequence). V shed 4 bases and J 3 bases; nucleotides not matched to a gene: 2. CDR3 coding DNA: TGTGCCAGCAGCCCAGACAGGGCTAATGAAAAACTGTTTTTT. Its protein is CASSPDRANEKLFF.

The chain recombines TRBV14 with TRBJ2-7, with 7 nucleotides matching TRBD1. Germline CDR1 SGHDN, CDR2 FVKESK. The V and J ends lost 2 bases and 1 base, in that order; junction bases with no gene match: 5. This CDR3 spans 15 amino acids. CDR3 DNA: TGTGCCAGCAGCCAATTGGACAGGCCTTCCTACGAGCAGTACTTC. Amino acid sequence: CASSQLDRPSYEQYF.

The chain joins TRBV3-1 (or the pseudogene TRBV3-2) to TRBJ2-7; D remains unclear. The CDR3 is made up of 12 amino acids. Germline CDR1 and CDR2: LGHDT and YNNKEL (reference sequence). Trimming pared 3 bases from V and 6 bases from J, leaving 9 bases between. CDR3 nucleotides: TGTGCCAGCAGCCATAGCATACGCGAGCAGTACTTC. Translated, it gives CASSHSIREQYF.

The chain carries TRBV7-8 and TRBJ2-6, with unresolved D. This CDR3 contains 14 residues. Trimming pared 2 bases from V and 2 bases from J, leaving 4 bases between. Germline V CDR1 and CDR2: SGHVS, FQNEAQ. The CDR3 DNA follows: TGTGCCAGCAGCTTAATTACTGGGGCCAACGTCCTGACTTTC. Translated: CASSLITGANVLTF.

This clone was recorded only once. The chain employs TRBV6-1 and TRBJ1-5; TRBD1 is a possible D gene (6 bases). The CDR3 has 13 residues. V was pared by 3 bases and J by 7 bases, with 10 bases between. The germline V gene has CDR1 MNHNS and CDR2 SASEGT. The DNA for the CDR3 is TGTGCCAGCAGTGATAGGGGGGGCCAGCCCCAGCATTTT. Translated, it gives CASSDRGGQPQHF.

This clone was found a few times. As DNA, the CDR3 is TGTGCCACTACAGGGTTACCGAACACTGAAGCTTTCTTT. Its translation is CATTGLPNTEAFF. The rearrangement joins TRBV10-3 to TRBJ1-1, with a tentative D call TRBD1 (6 bases). The CDR3 covers 13 residues. Trimming pared 10 bases from V and 1 base from J, leaving 13 bases between. Germline V gene sequence: CDR1 ENHRY, CDR2 SYGVKD.